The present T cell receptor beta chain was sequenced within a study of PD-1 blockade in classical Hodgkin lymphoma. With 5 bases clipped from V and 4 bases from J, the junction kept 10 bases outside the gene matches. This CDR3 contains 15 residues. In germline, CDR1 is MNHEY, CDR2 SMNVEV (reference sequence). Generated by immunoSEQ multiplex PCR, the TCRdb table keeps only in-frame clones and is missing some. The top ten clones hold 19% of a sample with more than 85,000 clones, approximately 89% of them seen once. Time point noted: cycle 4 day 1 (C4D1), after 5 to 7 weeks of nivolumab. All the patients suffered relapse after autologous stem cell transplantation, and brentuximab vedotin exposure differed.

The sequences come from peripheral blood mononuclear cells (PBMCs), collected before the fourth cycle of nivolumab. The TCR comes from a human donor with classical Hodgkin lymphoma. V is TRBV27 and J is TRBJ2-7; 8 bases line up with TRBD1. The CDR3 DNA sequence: TGTGCCAGCAGTCCCGCCAGGGGGCGAGGATACGAGCAGTACTTC. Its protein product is CASSPARGRGYEQYF.